The 6 T cell receptor beta chains below were found in one sample sequenced in a study of Graves' ophthalmopathy and Graves' hyperthyroidism. RNA transcripts yielded amplified TCR beta CDR3 regions. In the first round, RT-PCR was carried out with HTBI primers, and a multiplex PCR formed the second round. TCRdb reprocessed the multiplex PCR reads with MiXCR, giving one entry per CDR3 protein. The repertoire consists of about 220,000 distinct CDR3 sequences, with roughly 21% occurring once and the leading ten covering roughly 44%. The material sequenced was peripheral blood. These receptors were collected from a woman in her 50s with Graves' ophthalmopathy.

In this sample, this clonotype turned up many times. The rearrangement joins TRBV6-1 to TRBJ1-1; D may be TRBD1 (6 bases). The V end was cut by 0 bases, the J end by 10 bases, with 12 bases between. The CDR3 is made up of 13 amino acids. Germline assignment: CDR1 MNHNS and CDR2 SASEGT. The CDR3 bases are TGTGCCAGCAGTGAAGCGAGGCAGGGGTCAGCTTTCTTT. This gives the protein CASSEARQGSAFF.

This clonotype has a count of ten or more. The rearrangement uses TRBV20-1 and TRBJ2-5; D tentatively reads TRBD1 or TRBD2 (6 bases each). CDR3 length equals 13 residues. Per germline, CDR1 DFQATT and CDR2 SNEGSKA (reference sequence). In DNA form, the CDR3 reads TGCAGCCTTAGGGGGGATAAGGCTGAGACCCAGTACTTC. Translating it yields CSLRGDKAETQYF.

This clonotype was picked up many times. The chain joins TRBV18 to TRBJ2-5, with a possible D match to TRBD2 (5 bases). CDR3 length: 16 amino acids. Trimming shortened V by 3 bases and J by 1 base, and 15 bases separated the two germline ends. CDR1 KGHSH and CDR2 LQKENI come from the germline V gene. The CDR3 reads CASSPWAGFTQETQYF. The CDR3 nucleotides read TGTGCCAGCTCACCGTGGGCGGGCTTCACCCAAGAGACCCAGTACTTC.

The chain carries TRBV28 and TRBJ2-5, with 10 bases identical to TRBD2. J lost 1 base, V lost 2 bases, and 10 bases had no gene match. Per the germline V gene, CDR1 is MDHEN and CDR2 is SYDVKM. This CDR3 spans 18 amino acids. The CDR3: CASSLPGTSAVGQETQYF. Here the CDR3 DNA reads TGTGCCAGCAGTTTACCCGGGACTAGCGCCGTGGGCCAAGAGACCCAGTACTTC.

This clonotype was detected many times. The chain is built from TRBV7-9 and TRBJ1-1; D is unclear. CDR1 is SEHNR, CDR2 FQNEAQ, per germline (reference sequence). The CDR3 is made up of 13 amino acids. V was clipped by 7 bases and J by 4 bases, with 13 bases between them. The CDR3 loop is CASKGGSGTEAFF. The CDR3 region has the DNA TGTGCCAGCAAAGGAGGGTCGGGCACTGAAGCTTTCTTT.

The J gene is TRBJ2-5, the V gene TRBV28; D remains ambiguous. The germline V and J ends were trimmed by 6 bases and 5 bases, with 13 bases remaining between them. Germline V gene lookup returns CDR1 MDHEN and CDR2 SYDVKM. The CDR3 consists of 13 residues. The CDR3 sequence: CASSQGRRETQYF. CDR3 DNA sequence: TGTGCCAGCAGCCAAGGCAGACGGGAGACCCAGTACTTC. Full variable domain (rest looked up from reference TRBV28 and TRBJ2-5): DVKVTQSSRYLVKRTGEKVFLECVQDMDHENMFWYRQDPGLGLRLIYFSYDVKMKEKGDIPEGYSVSREKKERFSLILESASTNQTSMYLCASSQGRRETQYFGPGTRLLVL.